The rows below give T cell receptor beta chains drawn from one sample of a study of CD8 T cells in ankylosing spondylitis. TCRdb ran MiXCR on the 5' RACE reads and lists one entry per CDR3 protein. This table holds 24,000 or so distinct CDR3 sequences, 10% to 15% found once. The source material was blood. Every receptor here comes from a male donor with ankylosing spondylitis or in good health (not recorded which). Each CDR3 is given with its conserved first and last residue. The order of the fields is V gene, D gene, J gene, clone size, CDR3 protein, CDR3 DNA. The D gene is left open where the match is weak. Clone size is stated in some rows and not others, as once, few, many or a class when expanded.

V gene: TRBV3-1; D gene: NA; J gene: TRBJ2-2; clone size: few; CDR3 protein: CASSRQGGTGELFF; CDR3 DNA: TGTGCCAGCAGCCGGCAGGGTGGCACCGGGGAGCTGTTTTTT
V gene: TRBV12-3/TRBV12-4; D gene: TRBD1; J gene: TRBJ2-4; clone size: few; CDR3 protein: CASRRTGDGNIQYF; CDR3 DNA: TGTGCCAGCAGGCGGACAGGGGATGGAAACATTCAGTACTTC
V gene: TRBV12-3/TRBV12-4; D gene: NA; J gene: TRBJ1-5; clone size: NA; CDR3 protein: CASSSMTAYQPQHF; CDR3 DNA: TGTGCCAGCAGTTCTATGACAGCTTATCAGCCCCAGCATTTT
V gene: TRBV20-1; D gene: TRBD2; J gene: TRBJ2-3; clone size: many; CDR3 protein: CSAISSSGSPTDTQYF; CDR3 DNA: TGCAGTGCCATTTCAAGTAGCGGGAGTCCCACAGATACGCAGTATTTT
V gene: TRBV4-3; D gene: NA; J gene: TRBJ2-1; clone size: NA; CDR3 protein: CASSPSKGVHNEQFF; CDR3 DNA: TGCGCCAGCAGCCCGAGTAAGGGAGTCCACAATGAGCAGTTCTTC
V gene: TRBV7-2; D gene: TRBD2; J gene: TRBJ2-3; clone size: few; CDR3 protein: CASSSTTWTSGGIDTQYF; CDR3 DNA: TGTGCCAGCAGCTCGACAACCTGGACTAGCGGGGGGATAGATACGCAGTATTTT
V gene: TRBV20-1; D gene: NA; J gene: TRBJ2-1; clone size: NA; CDR3 protein: CSARVAVGGKEGEQFF; CDR3 DNA: TGCAGTGCCAGGGTTGCGGTGGGTGGGAAAGAGGGTGAGCAGTTCTTC
V gene: TRBV7-8; D gene: NA; J gene: TRBJ1-4; clone size: many; CDR3 protein: CASSLRRLNEKLFF; CDR3 DNA: TGTGCCAGCAGCTTAAGACGGCTAAATGAAAAACTGTTTTTT
V gene: TRBV7-9; D gene: TRBD2; J gene: TRBJ2-2; clone size: few; CDR3 protein: CASSWGLAGTGELFF; CDR3 DNA: TGTGCCAGCAGCTGGGGACTAGCGGGCACCGGGGAGCTGTTTTTT
V gene: TRBV6-6; D gene: NA; J gene: TRBJ2-5; clone size: NA; CDR3 protein: CASSASWLGGETQYF; CDR3 DNA: TGTGCCAGCAGCGCCTCATGGTTAGGGGGGGAGACCCAGTACTTC
V gene: TRBV29-1; D gene: NA; J gene: TRBJ2-5; clone size: few; CDR3 protein: CTGGQLGETQYF; CDR3 DNA: TGCACCGGAGGACAGCTTGGAGAGACCCAGTACTTC
V gene: TRBV14; D gene: NA; J gene: TRBJ2-4; clone size: NA; CDR3 protein: CASSQDIGTGGTDLAKNIQYF; CDR3 DNA: TGTGCCAGCAGCCAAGATATTGGTACCGGCGGGACAGACTTAGCCAAAAACATTCAGTACTTC
V gene: TRBV5-5; D gene: TRBD1; J gene: TRBJ2-2; clone size: many; CDR3 protein: CASSLAGGAYTGELFF; CDR3 DNA: TGTGCCAGCAGCTTGGCAGGGGGCGCGTATACCGGGGAGCTGTTTTTT
V gene: TRBV6-5; D gene: NA; J gene: TRBJ1-1; clone size: few; CDR3 protein: CASSYSFRSTEAFF; CDR3 DNA: TGTGCCAGCAGTTACTCGTTCAGGAGCACTGAAGCTTTCTTT
V gene: TRBV7-2; D gene: NA; J gene: TRBJ2-3; clone size: many; CDR3 protein: CASSLDQGTDTQYF; CDR3 DNA: TGTGCCAGCAGCTTAGACCAGGGCACAGATACGCAGTATTTT
V gene: TRBV6-4; D gene: NA; J gene: TRBJ2-1; clone size: NA; CDR3 protein: CASSDSGDVNEQFF; CDR3 DNA: TGTGCCAGCAGTGACTCAGGGGATGTAAATGAGCAGTTCTTC
V gene: TRBV29-1; D gene: TRBD1; J gene: TRBJ2-1; clone size: few; CDR3 protein: CSIRTGLGNEQFF; CDR3 DNA: TGCAGCATTAGGACAGGGCTGGGGAATGAGCAGTTCTTC
V gene: TRBV12-3/TRBV12-4; D gene: NA; J gene: TRBJ2-1; clone size: NA; CDR3 protein: CASSLSSGVGEQFF; CDR3 DNA: TGTGCCAGCAGTTTATCATCAGGGGTTGGTGAGCAGTTCTTC
V gene: TRBV29-1; D gene: TRBD1; J gene: TRBJ2-2; clone size: few; CDR3 protein: CSVVGTGGTNTGELFF; CDR3 DNA: TGCAGCGTTGTAGGGACAGGGGGCACGAACACCGGGGAGCTGTTTTTT
V gene: TRBV6-1; D gene: NA; J gene: TRBJ1-2; clone size: NA; CDR3 protein: CASTHSTGPPRGYTF; CDR3 DNA: TGTGCCAGCACTCATTCAACCGGGCCACCAAGGGGGTACACCTTC
V gene: TRBV3-1; D gene: NA; J gene: TRBJ2-4; clone size: NA; CDR3 protein: CASSHNLAKNIQYF; CDR3 DNA: TGTGCCAGCAGCCATAACCTAGCCAAAAACATTCAGTACTTC
V gene: TRBV27; D gene: NA; J gene: TRBJ2-7; clone size: NA; CDR3 protein: CASSWAGRLYEQYF; CDR3 DNA: TGTGCCAGCAGTTGGGCAGGGAGACTCTACGAGCAGTACTTC
V gene: TRBV28; D gene: NA; J gene: TRBJ1-2; clone size: NA; CDR3 protein: CASSLFRGQGYTF; CDR3 DNA: TGTGCCAGCAGTTTATTTAGGGGTCAAGGCTACACCTTC
V gene: TRBV7-9; D gene: NA; J gene: TRBJ1-6; clone size: NA; CDR3 protein: CASSLDGNSPLHF; CDR3 DNA: TGTGCCAGCAGCTTGGACGGTAATTCACCCCTCCACTTT
V gene: TRBV20-1; D gene: NA; J gene: TRBJ2-4; clone size: many; CDR3 protein: CSAQAGLIQYF; CDR3 DNA: TGCAGCGCCCAGGCCGGTCTTATTCAGTACTTC
V gene: TRBV12-3/TRBV12-4; D gene: NA; J gene: TRBJ2-1; clone size: many; CDR3 protein: CASSWTNEQFF; CDR3 DNA: TGTGCCAGCAGTTGGACCAATGAGCAGTTCTTC
V gene: TRBV5-1; D gene: NA; J gene: TRBJ2-1; clone size: many; CDR3 protein: CASSVDRPSYNEQFF; CDR3 DNA: TGCGCCAGCAGCGTTGACAGGCCCTCCTACAATGAGCAGTTCTTC
V gene: TRBV28; D gene: NA; J gene: TRBJ1-4; clone size: NA; CDR3 protein: CASRMGAATNEKLFF; CDR3 DNA: TGTGCCAGCAGAATGGGCGCTGCAACTAATGAAAAACTGTTTTTT
V gene: TRBV10-3; D gene: TRBD2; J gene: TRBJ2-3; clone size: many; CDR3 protein: CAISESGGLAGTAQYF; CDR3 DNA: TGTGCCATCAGTGAGTCAGGGGGACTAGCGGGAACAGCGCAGTATTTT
V gene: TRBV7-3; D gene: NA; J gene: TRBJ2-1; clone size: many; CDR3 protein: CASSLEGHNEQFF; CDR3 DNA: TGTGCCAGCAGCTTAGAAGGCCACAATGAGCAGTTCTTC
V gene: TRBV3-1; D gene: TRBD2; J gene: TRBJ2-3; clone size: NA; CDR3 protein: CASSQDRSGGTQYF; CDR3 DNA: TGTGCCAGCAGCCAAGACAGAAGCGGGGGCACGCAGTATTTT
V gene: TRBV7-1; D gene: TRBD2; J gene: TRBJ2-3; clone size: NA; CDR3 protein: CASSTRLAASTDTQYF; CDR3 DNA: TGTGCCAGCAGCACCCGACTAGCGGCTAGCACAGATACGCAGTATTTT
V gene: TRBV6-2/TRBV6-3; D gene: NA; J gene: TRBJ2-1; clone size: few; CDR3 protein: CASSETATVNEQFF; CDR3 DNA: TGTGCCAGCAGCGAGACAGCGACTGTCAATGAGCAGTTCTTC
V gene: TRBV29-1; D gene: NA; J gene: TRBJ2-1; clone size: many; CDR3 protein: CTRNYSYNEQFF; CDR3 DNA: TGCACCCGGAACTACTCCTACAATGAGCAGTTCTTC
V gene: TRBV7-2; D gene: NA; J gene: TRBJ2-1; clone size: many; CDR3 protein: CASSSPRGNNEQFF; CDR3 DNA: TGTGCCAGCAGCTCCCCTCGAGGGAACAATGAGCAGTTCTTC
V gene: TRBV7-6; D gene: NA; J gene: TRBJ1-4; clone size: few; CDR3 protein: CASSEISTGSHEKLFF; CDR3 DNA: TGTGCCAGCAGCGAAATATCGACAGGCTCTCATGAAAAACTGTTTTTT
V gene: TRBV12-3/TRBV12-4; D gene: NA; J gene: TRBJ1-1; clone size: medium-sized; CDR3 protein: CASTPGTFEAFF; CDR3 DNA: TGTGCCAGCACTCCTGGGACGTTTGAAGCTTTCTTT
V gene: TRBV20-1; D gene: NA; J gene: TRBJ1-5; clone size: many; CDR3 protein: CSASTPYSNQPQHF; CDR3 DNA: TGCAGTGCTAGCACACCTTATAGCAATCAGCCCCAGCATTTT
V gene: TRBV7-2; D gene: TRBD1; J gene: TRBJ2-2; clone size: NA; CDR3 protein: CASSLYRQGRTGGELFF; CDR3 DNA: TGTGCCAGCAGCTTGTACCGACAGGGGCGAACTGGCGGGGAGCTGTTTTTT
V gene: TRBV7-9; D gene: NA; J gene: TRBJ2-2; clone size: few; CDR3 protein: CASSPRANTGELFF; CDR3 DNA: TGTGCCAGCAGCCCGAGGGCGAACACCGGGGAGCTGTTTTTT
V gene: TRBV7-3; D gene: TRBD2; J gene: TRBJ2-3; clone size: few; CDR3 protein: CASSFGGGTDTQYF; CDR3 DNA: TGTGCCAGCAGCTTTGGGGGGGGCACAGATACGCAGTATTTT
V gene: TRBV20-1; D gene: NA; J gene: TRBJ1-1; clone size: many; CDR3 protein: CSASSWNTEAFF; CDR3 DNA: TGCAGTGCTAGCAGCTGGAACACTGAAGCTTTCTTT